A selection of T cell receptor beta chains follows, all from one sample in a study of Ad26.COV2.S vaccination and SARS-CoV-2 variants. The protocol was immunoSEQ multiplex PCR, while the TCRdb copy is restricted to in-frame clones and leaves out a portion. The table includes roughly 330,000 clones, almost 90% detected once. Sequencing used peripheral blood, obtained in a trial of Ad26.COV2.S vaccine versus placebo. All receptors derive from a person aged 18 to 65 who received the Ad26.COV2.S COVID-19 vaccine or a placebo. The CDR3 runs from the conserved cysteine through the conserved F or W. The D gene is left open where the match is weak. Not all rows give a size; the values are once, few, many and, for expanded clones, a class.

>once|TRBJ2-5|TRBD1|TRBV6-5
TGTGCCAGCAGCGACCGGGACAGGAGGATATCGGAGGTATACTTC
CASSDRDRRISEVYF
>NA|TRBJ2-1|TRBD2|TRBV24-1
TGTGCCACCAGTCAATTCGGGGGGAAGCAGTTCTTC
CATSQFGGKQFF
>few|TRBJ2-1|NA|TRBV7-9
TGTGCCAGCAGCCCCCGGGGGGCAGGGTCCTACAATGAGCAGTTCTTC
CASSPRGAGSYNEQFF
>NA|TRBJ2-7|TRBD1|TRBV11-2
TGTGCCACCACTACCGGACCGGGACAGGGCGAAATGACGGACTACGAGCAGTACTTC
CATTTGPGQGEMTDYEQYF
>NA|TRBJ2-5|TRBD2|TRBV9
TGTGCCAGCAGTGCAAGCGGGGTGCTGCAAGAGACCCAGTACTTC
CASSASGVLQETQYF
>NA|TRBJ1-2|NA|TRBV18
TGTGCCAGCTCACCAAGGGAGGACTATGGCTACACCTTC
CASSPREDYGYTF
>NA|TRBJ1-1|NA|TRBV4-2
TGTGCCAGCAGCCAAGAATCGGGGGGAAACACTGAAGCTTTCTTT
CASSQESGGNTEAFF
>NA|TRBJ2-7|TRBD2|TRBV5-6
TGTGCCAGCAGCAAACTAGCGGGGGGAACCTACGAGCAGTACTTC
CASSKLAGGTYEQYF
>NA|TRBJ2-3|TRBD2|TRBV5-3
TGTGCCAGAAGCTTTTCCCTGGCTAGCGGGAGCTTTACAGATACGCAGTATTTT
CARSFSLASGSFTDTQYF
>NA|TRBJ1-1|NA|TRBV12-3/TRBV12-4
TGTGCCAGCACCCCCCACTTCACTGAAGCTTTCTTT
CASTPHFTEAFF
>NA|TRBJ1-2|NA|TRBV15
TGTGCCACCAGCAGAGACCTCTCCACAGGGTTTAATGGCTACACCTTC
CATSRDLSTGFNGYTF
>NA|TRBJ1-1|NA|TRBV19
TGTGCCAGTAGTATCTCCAACACTGAAGCTTTCTTT
CASSISNTEAFF
>NA|TRBJ1-2|NA|TRBV11-2
TGTGCCAGCAGCTTAGTCACGGGCCCTATCTATGGCTACACCTTC
CASSLVTGPIYGYTF
>NA|TRBJ1-2|NA|TRBV6-2/TRBV6-3
TGTGCCAGCAGCCCGGGACGGCTGAACTATGGCTACACCTTC
CASSPGRLNYGYTF
>NA|TRBJ1-6|TRBD1|TRBV30
TGTGCCTGGAGCGCCGGGACAGGATTCTATAATTCACCCCTCCACTTT
CAWSAGTGFYNSPLHF
>NA|TRBJ1-4|NA|TRBV5-5
TGTGCCAGCAGCTTGCTTGCAACTAATGAAAAACTGTTTTTT
CASSLLATNEKLFF
>NA|TRBJ1-2|NA|TRBV28
TGTGCCAGCAGTTTAAAGGGGGAGGGCTACACCTTC
CASSLKGEGYTF
>NA|TRBJ1-2|NA|TRBV9
TGTGCCAGCACCCTCCGTGGGCGGTATGGCTACACCTTC
CASTLRGRYGYTF
>NA|TRBJ1-3|NA|TRBV5-4
TGTGCCAGCAGCCCGGAGTGGGGCACCATATATTTT
CASSPEWGTIYF
>NA|TRBJ1-1|NA|TRBV28
TGTGCCAGCAGTATTCGGGCAGGGGTTCGGGCTTTCTTT
CASSIRAGVRAFF
>NA|TRBJ2-2|NA|TRBV18
TGTGCCAGCTCACCACTGGGACCTCCCGCGAACACCGGGGAGCTGTTTTTT
CASSPLGPPANTGELFF
>NA|TRBJ1-3|NA|TRBV29-1
TGCAGCGTTGTAAGGGTAGGAACCAGCTCTGGAAACACCATATATTTT
CSVVRVGTSSGNTIYF
>NA|TRBJ1-1|NA|TRBV10-1
TGCGCCAGCAGTCTGACGGGTGACACTGAAGCTTTCTTT
CASSLTGDTEAFF
>NA|TRBJ1-5|NA|TRBV7-9
TGTGCCAGCAGCCCAAGTTGGGGGGAGAATCAGCCCCAGCATTTT
CASSPSWGENQPQHF
>NA|TRBJ2-7|NA|TRBV10-3
TGTGCCACCAATACCGGGTCTTCCTACGAGCAGTACTTC
CATNTGSSYEQYF
>NA|TRBJ1-1|TRBD1|TRBV6-5
TGTGCCAGCAGTCACAGGGGGAATATGAACACTGAAGCTTTCTTT
CASSHRGNMNTEAFF
>NA|TRBJ1-1|TRBD1|TRBV30
TGTGCCCCAGGGACAGTGAACACTGAAGCTTTCTTT
CAPGTVNTEAFF
>NA|TRBJ1-5|NA|TRBV6-2/TRBV6-3
TGTGCCAGCAGTTACGTGTCAGACTATCAGCCCCAGCATTTT
CASSYVSDYQPQHF
>once|TRBJ1-2|NA|TRBV9
TGTGCCAGCAGCGGGTGGAGCTATGGCTACACCTTC
CASSGWSYGYTF
>NA|TRBJ2-4|NA|TRBV18
TGTGCCAGCTCACCACAGTTCGCGTGGGGCCCGGGGAACATTCAGTACTTC
CASSPQFAWGPGNIQYF
>NA|TRBJ2-1|NA|TRBV6-5
TGTGCCAGCAGTTACGTGGGAGGCAATGAGCAGTTCTTC
CASSYVGGNEQFF
>once|TRBJ1-1|NA|TRBV5-6
TGTGCCAGCAGCTTGCTGGCGACTGAAGCTTTCTTT
CASSLLATEAFF
>NA|TRBJ2-3|TRBD2|TRBV6-5
TGTGCCAGCAGTTATGGAGCGGGGGCCACAGATACGCAGTATTTT
CASSYGAGATDTQYF
>NA|TRBJ2-3|NA|TRBV24-1
TGTGCCACCAGTGACCCGAGCAGGGGAGATACGCAGTATTTT
CATSDPSRGDTQYF
>NA|TRBJ1-1|NA|TRBV5-6
TGTGCCAGCAGCTCGCTACTATTAGTGAACACTGAAGCTTTCTTT
CASSSLLLVNTEAFF
>NA|TRBJ2-3|TRBD2|TRBV4-1
TGCGCCAGCGGCACGGCGGGGGTTTCCACAGATACGCAGTATTTT
CASGTAGVSTDTQYF
>NA|TRBJ2-5|NA|TRBV2
TGTGCCAGCATGCGGGGTAGGGAGACCCAGTACTTC
CASMRGRETQYF
>NA|TRBJ1-6|NA|TRBV3-1/TRBV3-2
TGTGCCAGCAGCCCCCGGGACGCAAATTCACCCCTCCACTTT
CASSPRDANSPLHF
>NA|TRBJ2-2|TRBD1|TRBV24-1
TGTGCCACCGCACAGGGGGCATCCGGGGAGCTGTTTTTT
CATAQGASGELFF
>NA|TRBJ1-1|NA|TRBV9
TGTGCCAGCAGCGTAATCATCGGCACTGAAGCTTTCTTT
CASSVIIGTEAFF
>NA|TRBJ1-4|NA|TRBV19
TGTGCCAGTAGTATCTGGGCGGGACAAAGGGAAGAAAAACTGTTTTTT
CASSIWAGQREEKLFF
>NA|TRBJ1-2|TRBD1|TRBV30
TGTGCTCGCGACAGGGGCGCAAGTGGCTACACCTTC
CARDRGASGYTF
>NA|TRBJ1-6|NA|TRBV7-9
TGTGCCAGCAGGAAGGGGGATTATTCACCCCTCCACTTT
CASRKGDYSPLHF
>NA|TRBJ2-1|TRBD1|TRBV7-2
TGTGCCAGCAGCTTATCCGGGACAGGGATATACAATGAGCAGTTCTTC
CASSLSGTGIYNEQFF
>NA|TRBJ1-1|NA|TRBV5-1
TGCGCCAGCAGCTTGGTTCTGGACGGAGACACTGAAGCTTTCTTT
CASSLVLDGDTEAFF
>NA|TRBJ1-2|NA|TRBV2
TGTGCCAGCAGTGAATTCCGTTCGGGGGGTGGCTACACCTTC
CASSEFRSGGGYTF
>NA|TRBJ2-2|NA|TRBV11-3
TGTGCCAGCAGCTTAGGGACCCTCACCGGGGAGCTGTTTTTT
CASSLGTLTGELFF
>once|TRBJ2-7|NA|TRBV5-6
TGTGCCAGCAGCCCTGGACAGAGCTACGAGCAGTACTTC
CASSPGQSYEQYF
>NA|TRBJ2-1|TRBD2|TRBV11-3
TGTGCCAGCAGCATACTAGCGGGAGCCTACAATGAGCAGTTCTTC
CASSILAGAYNEQFF
>NA|TRBJ2-7|NA|TRBV7-6
TGTGCCAGCAGCTTAGCGGCAGGCTCTAACTACGAGCAGTACTTC
CASSLAAGSNYEQYF
>NA|TRBJ1-6|TRBD1|TRBV18
TGTGCCAGCTCACCTAGACAGGGAGGACTTTATAATTCACCCCTCCACTTT
CASSPRQGGLYNSPLHF
>NA|TRBJ1-1|NA|TRBV5-1
TGCGCCAGCAGTCCCAGCATGACAGGCCAATTGAACACTGAAGCTTTCTTT
CASSPSMTGQLNTEAFF
>NA|TRBJ1-2|NA|TRBV4-3
TGCGCCAGCAGCCAAGAGGCGAGACGTCGGAAATATGGCTACACCTTC
CASSQEARRRKYGYTF
>NA|TRBJ1-2|NA|TRBV4-2
TGTGCCAGCAGCCAAGAAGACGGGCCTCGGAGGGGCTACACCTTC
CASSQEDGPRRGYTF
>NA|TRBJ1-1|NA|TRBV4-3
TGCGCCAGCAGCCTCCGAGCGGGGGCTGCAGGAAACACTGAAGCTTTCTTT
CASSLRAGAAGNTEAFF
>NA|TRBJ1-2|TRBD1|TRBV11-3
TGTGCCAGCAGCTTAGATCTGGGACAGCGATATGGCTACACCTTC
CASSLDLGQRYGYTF
>few|TRBJ1-6|NA|TRBV11-2
TGTGCCAGCAGCTTAGGACAGGTTGGAAATTCACCCCTCCACTTT
CASSLGQVGNSPLHF